The clone carrying this T cell receptor (beta chain) was seen a handful of times. Template material for TCR beta VDJ and CDR3 profiling consisted of genomic DNA. TCRdb re-called the reads through MiXCR, storing one row per CDR3 protein. The sample shows about 470,000 distinct CDR3 sequences, approximately 32% of them seen only once. These data originate in a study of CD8+CD57+ T cells in acquired aplastic anemia. V was cut by 1 base and J by 3 bases, with 13 bases left in between. Looked up from germline, CDR1 is SGHRS and CDR2 is YFSETQ. The CDR3 has 16 amino acids. All sequencing subjects had displayed CD8+CD57+ cell expansion on flow cytometry.

V and J are TRBV5-1 and TRBJ2-2; D is perhaps TRBD2 (6 bases). The sample taken for sequencing was sorted CD4+, CD8+, or CD8+CD57+ T cells (not recorded which) from PBMCs. This receptor was identified in a human donor with aplastic anemia. CDR3 nucleotides: TGCGCCAGCAGCTTGATGGTGGGGGGTGACACCGGGGAGCTGTTTTTT. It is translated as CASSLMVGGDTGELFF.